A selection of T cell receptor beta chains follows, all from one sample in a study of radiotherapy plus CTLA-4 blockade in lung cancer. The repertoire was sequenced with immunoSEQ multiplex PCR; TCRdb's copy has only in-frame clones and lacks some. The table lists 85,000 to 120,000 clones, more than 75% of them singletons. The starting material was peripheral blood, obtained from a patient treated with radiotherapy plus ipilimumab. These receptor sequences come from a human donor with non-small cell lung cancer that progressed on radiotherapy plus ipilimumab. Some clones in this sample may be carry-over from other donors' samples. Both conserved end residues are part of each CDR3. Each record gives: D gene, clone size, J gene, V gene, CDR3 DNA, CDR3 protein. A D gene is named only where the DNA matches it firmly. Clone size is given for some rows only: seen once, a few or many times, or a class if the clone is expanded.

>-|-|TRBJ2-2|TRBV11-3
TGTGCCAGCAGCTTAGGGGTAGCACGAAACACCGGGGAGCTGTTTTTT
CASSLGVARNTGELFF
>-|-|TRBJ1-1|TRBV2
TGTGCCAGCAGTGATTACAGCTTGAACACTGAAGCTTTCTTT
CASSDYSLNTEAFF
>TRBD2|-|TRBJ2-7|TRBV6-5
TGTGCCAGCAGTTCATCTAGCGGGGGGGGCATCGAGCAGTACTTC
CASSSSSGGGIEQYF
>-|-|TRBJ2-5|TRBV5-4
TGTGCCAGCAGCATCGGACTGGGAGAGACCCAGTACTTC
CASSIGLGETQYF
>-|-|TRBJ1-3|TRBV9
TGTGCCAGCAGCGTAGATACAGGAAACTCTGGAAACACCATATATTTT
CASSVDTGNSGNTIYF
>-|-|TRBJ2-2|TRBV10-2
TGCGCCAGTTTGAGAGGTACCGGGGAGCTGTTTTTT
CASLRGTGELFF
>-|-|TRBJ1-2|TRBV5-6
TGTGCCAGCAGCTTGGTGGAGGACCCCTATGGCTACACCTTC
CASSLVEDPYGYTF
>-|-|TRBJ1-2|TRBV7-2
TGTGCCAGCAGCCTGCAGGGTCCTACTAACTATGGCTACACCTTT
CASSLQGPTNYGYTF
>-|-|TRBJ2-5|TRBV9
TGTGCCAGCAGCTCTCGACGGCAAGAGACCCAGTACTTC
CASSSRRQETQYF
>-|once|TRBJ2-7|TRBV7-2
TGTGCCAGCAGCTTAGCCGCAGCTACCTACGAGCAGTACTTC
CASSLAAATYEQYF
>-|-|TRBJ1-5|TRBV6-5
TGTGCCAGCAGTTACTCTTACCTCAATCAGCCCCAGCATTTT
CASSYSYLNQPQHF
>-|-|TRBJ1-6|TRBV5-1
TGCGCCAGCAGCTTGGCCCCGGTTAGCAGGAGCTCCTATAATTCACCCCTCCACTTT
CASSLAPVSRSSYNSPLHF
>-|-|TRBJ2-7|TRBV5-1
TGCGCCAGCAGCTTGGTTATTCGGGGTACGAACGAGCAGTACTTC
CASSLVIRGTNEQYF
>-|few|TRBJ1-1|TRBV5-1
TGCGCCAGCAGCTTGACATATATGAACACTGAAGCTTTCTTT
CASSLTYMNTEAFF
>-|-|TRBJ2-7|TRBV27
TGTGCCAGCCAACCTTTGCAGGGGACTTCCTACGAGCAGTACTTC
CASQPLQGTSYEQYF
>-|once|TRBJ2-1|TRBV28
TGTGCCAGCAGGGCGTGGGGCGGTGGGTCCAATGAGCAGTTCTTC
CASRAWGGGSNEQFF
>-|-|TRBJ1-1|TRBV7-2
TGTGCCAGCAGCTTAGTCCCGGGGGGCGGTGAAGCTTTCTTT
CASSLVPGGGEAFF
>-|-|TRBJ2-1|TRBV2
TGTGCCAGCAGTGAGAATCTAGCCTGGGAGCAGTTCTTC
CASSENLAWEQFF
>-|-|TRBJ2-7|TRBV5-4
TGTGCCAGCAGCATCCAGCAGTTGGGCTACGAGCAGTACTTC
CASSIQQLGYEQYF
>TRBD2|few|TRBJ2-2|TRBV4-2
TGTGCCAGCAGCCAAGGGACTAGCGGGGGGGCCGGGGAGCTGTTTTTT
CASSQGTSGGAGELFF
>TRBD1|-|TRBJ2-1|TRBV6-5
TGTGCCAGCAGTTACTGGACAGGGAATGAGCAGTTCTTC
CASSYWTGNEQFF
>-|-|TRBJ1-5|TRBV7-8
TGTGCCAGCAGACCTGGAGGGGGCAATCAGCCCCAGCATTTT
CASRPGGGNQPQHF
>-|-|TRBJ1-3|TRBV5-1
TGCGCCAGCAGCTGGCAGGGTGGTGGAAACACCATATATTTT
CASSWQGGGNTIYF
>TRBD1|few|TRBJ2-1|TRBV7-2
TGTGCCAGCAGCCCGGGACAGGGCTCCAATGAGCAGTTCTTC
CASSPGQGSNEQFF
>TRBD1|few|TRBJ1-5|TRBV28
TGTGCCAGCAGTTTAGACCAGGGGGCAGTTTCCCAGCATTTT
CASSLDQGAVSQHF
>-|-|TRBJ2-3|TRBV7-7
TGTGCTAGCAGCTCAGCGGCCACAGATACGCAGTATTTT
CASSSAATDTQYF
>-|few|TRBJ1-2|TRBV9
TGTGCCAGCAGCGTAAGCGCCGCGGGAAACTATGGCTACACCTTC
CASSVSAAGNYGYTF
>-|-|TRBJ2-7|TRBV11-2
TGTGCCAGCAGCTTAGCCGGGAACCGACGCGAGCAGTACTTC
CASSLAGNRREQYF
>-|-|TRBJ1-5|TRBV12-5
TGTGCTAGTGGTTTGGTACTGGGGGGCTTAGGGAATCAGCCCCAGCATTTT
CASGLVLGGLGNQPQHF
>TRBD1|-|TRBJ2-1|TRBV5-6
TGTGCCAGCAGCTTGGGACAGGGGGCGTATGAGCAGTTCTTC
CASSLGQGAYEQFF
>-|-|TRBJ2-5|TRBV9
TGTGCCAGCAGCGTTACAGGGTTGTCGGAGACCCAGTACTTC
CASSVTGLSETQYF
>-|-|TRBJ1-5|TRBV5-5
TGTGCCAGCAGCTTGGAGAATCAGCCCCAGCATTTT
CASSLENQPQHF